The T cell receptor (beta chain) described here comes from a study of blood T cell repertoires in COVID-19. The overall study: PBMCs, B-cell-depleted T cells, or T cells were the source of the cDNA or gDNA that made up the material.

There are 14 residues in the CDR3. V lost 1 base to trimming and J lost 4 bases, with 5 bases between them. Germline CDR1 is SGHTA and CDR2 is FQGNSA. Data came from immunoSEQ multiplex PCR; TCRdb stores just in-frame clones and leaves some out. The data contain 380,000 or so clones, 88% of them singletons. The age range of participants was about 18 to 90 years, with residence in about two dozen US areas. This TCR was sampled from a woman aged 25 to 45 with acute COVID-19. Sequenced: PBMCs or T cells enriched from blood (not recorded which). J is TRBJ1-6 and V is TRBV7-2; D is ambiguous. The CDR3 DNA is TGTGCCAGCAGCTTAGTAACATATAATTCACCCCTCCACTTT. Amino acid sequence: CASSLVTYNSPLHF.